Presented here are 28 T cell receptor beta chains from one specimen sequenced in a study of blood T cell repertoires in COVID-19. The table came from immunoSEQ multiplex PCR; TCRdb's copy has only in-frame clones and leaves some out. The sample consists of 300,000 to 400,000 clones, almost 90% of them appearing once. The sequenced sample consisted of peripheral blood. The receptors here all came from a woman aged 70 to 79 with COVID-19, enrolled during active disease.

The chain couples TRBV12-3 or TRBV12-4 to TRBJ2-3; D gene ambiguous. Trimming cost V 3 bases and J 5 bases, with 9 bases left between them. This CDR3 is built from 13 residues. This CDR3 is CASSFYPGDTQYF. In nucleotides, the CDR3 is TGTGCCAGCAGTTTTTACCCCGGAGATACGCAGTATTTT.

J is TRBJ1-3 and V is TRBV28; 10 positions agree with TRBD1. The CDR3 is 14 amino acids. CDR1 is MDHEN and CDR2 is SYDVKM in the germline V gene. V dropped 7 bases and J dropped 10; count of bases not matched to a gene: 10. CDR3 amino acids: CASKGRGGQGTIYF. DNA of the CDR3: TGTGCCAGCAAGGGCAGGGGGGGACAGGGGACCATATATTTT.

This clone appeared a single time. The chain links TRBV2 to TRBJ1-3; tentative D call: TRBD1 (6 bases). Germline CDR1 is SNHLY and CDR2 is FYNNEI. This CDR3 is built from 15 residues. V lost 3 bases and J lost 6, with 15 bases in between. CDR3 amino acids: CASSDGWGLTNTIYF. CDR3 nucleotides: TGTGCCAGCAGTGATGGGTGGGGGCTCACAAACACCATATATTTT.

CDR3 DNA: TGTGCCAGCAGCCGGGAGGGTATGGGGAACACTGAAGCTTTCTTT. The encoded protein is CASSREGMGNTEAFF. V and J are TRBV7-9 and TRBJ1-1; D is undetermined. CDR3 length: 15 residues. Trimming removed 5 bases from V and 1 base from J, with 14 bases in between. Germline lookup yields CDR1 SEHNR and CDR2 FQNEAQ (reference sequence).

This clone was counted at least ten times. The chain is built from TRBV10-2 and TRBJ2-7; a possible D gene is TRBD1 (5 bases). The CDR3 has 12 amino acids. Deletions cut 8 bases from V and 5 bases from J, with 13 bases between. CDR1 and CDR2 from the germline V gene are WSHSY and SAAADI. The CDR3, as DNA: TGCGCCAGCGGCAGGGCCGGCCACGAGCAGTACTTC. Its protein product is CASGRAGHEQYF.

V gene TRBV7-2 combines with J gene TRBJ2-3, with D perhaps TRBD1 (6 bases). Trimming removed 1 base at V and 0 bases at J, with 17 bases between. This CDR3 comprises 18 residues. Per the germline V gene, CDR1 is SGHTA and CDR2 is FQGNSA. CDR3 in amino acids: CASSLVGWGRRSTDTQYF. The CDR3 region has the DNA TGTGCCAGCAGCTTAGTAGGCTGGGGGCGCCGTAGCACAGATACGCAGTATTTT. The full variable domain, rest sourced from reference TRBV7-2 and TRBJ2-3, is GAGVSQSPSNKVTEKGKDVELRCDPISGHTALYWYRQSLGQGLEFLIYFQGNSAPDKSGLPSDRFSAERTGGSVSTLTIQRTQQEDSAVYLCASSLVGWGRRSTDTQYFGPGTRLTVL.

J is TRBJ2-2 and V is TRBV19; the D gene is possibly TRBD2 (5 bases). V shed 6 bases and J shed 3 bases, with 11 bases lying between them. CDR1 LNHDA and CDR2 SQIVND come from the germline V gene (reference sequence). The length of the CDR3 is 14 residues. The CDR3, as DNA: TGTGCCAGTAGACTGGACTCCGACACCGGGGAGCTGTTTTTT. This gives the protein CASRLDSDTGELFF.

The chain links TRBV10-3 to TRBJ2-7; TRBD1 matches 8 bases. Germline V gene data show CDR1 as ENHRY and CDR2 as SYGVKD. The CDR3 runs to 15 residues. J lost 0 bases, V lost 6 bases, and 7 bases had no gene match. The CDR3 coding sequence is TGTGCCATCAGCTCCGGGACAGGCAACTCCTACGAGCAGTACTTC. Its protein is CAISSGTGNSYEQYF.

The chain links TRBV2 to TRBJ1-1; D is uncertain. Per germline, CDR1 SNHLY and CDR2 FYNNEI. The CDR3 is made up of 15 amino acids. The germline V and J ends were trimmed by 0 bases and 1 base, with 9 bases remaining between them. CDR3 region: CASSEAGRKNTEAFF. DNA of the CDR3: TGTGCCAGCAGTGAAGCGGGGAGAAAGAACACTGAAGCTTTCTTT.

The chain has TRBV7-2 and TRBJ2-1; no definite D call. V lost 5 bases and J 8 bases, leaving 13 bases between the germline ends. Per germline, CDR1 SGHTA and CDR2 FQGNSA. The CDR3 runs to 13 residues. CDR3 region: CASSPVKSDEQFF. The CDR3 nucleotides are TGTGCCAGCAGCCCCGTCAAATCGGATGAGCAGTTCTTC.

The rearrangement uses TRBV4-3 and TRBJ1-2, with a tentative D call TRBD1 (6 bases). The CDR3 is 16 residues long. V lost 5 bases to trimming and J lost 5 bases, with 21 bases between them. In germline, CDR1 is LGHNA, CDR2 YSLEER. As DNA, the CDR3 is TGCGCCAGCAGCTCCTCAGCCTCGGACAGATCGTATGGCTACACCTTC. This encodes CASSSSASDRSYGYTF.

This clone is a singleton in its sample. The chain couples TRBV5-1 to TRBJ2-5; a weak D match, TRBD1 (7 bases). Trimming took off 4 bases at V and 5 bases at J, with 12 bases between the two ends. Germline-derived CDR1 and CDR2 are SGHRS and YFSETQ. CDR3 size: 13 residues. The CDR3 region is CASSGGGGETQYF. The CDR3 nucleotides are TGCGCCAGCAGCGGAGGGGGCGGGGAGACCCAGTACTTC.

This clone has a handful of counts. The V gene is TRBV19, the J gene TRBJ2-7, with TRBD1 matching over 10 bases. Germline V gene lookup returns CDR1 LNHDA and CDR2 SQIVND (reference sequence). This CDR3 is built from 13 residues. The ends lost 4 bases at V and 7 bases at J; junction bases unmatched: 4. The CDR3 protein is CASSRDRGREQYF. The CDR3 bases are TGTGCCAGTAGTAGGGACAGGGGTCGGGAGCAGTACTTC.

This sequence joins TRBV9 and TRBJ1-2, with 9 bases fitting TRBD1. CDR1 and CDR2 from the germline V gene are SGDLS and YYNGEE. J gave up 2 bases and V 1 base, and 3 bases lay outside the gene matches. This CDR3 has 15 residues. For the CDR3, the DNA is TGTGCCAGCAGCGTACTAGACAGGGGGAACTATGGCTACACCTTC. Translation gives CASSVLDRGNYGYTF.

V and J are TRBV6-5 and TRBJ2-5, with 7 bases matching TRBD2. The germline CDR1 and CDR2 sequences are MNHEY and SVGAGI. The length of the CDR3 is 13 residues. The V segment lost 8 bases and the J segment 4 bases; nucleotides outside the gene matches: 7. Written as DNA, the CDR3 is TGTGCCAGCTCTTGGGGGGGACGAGAGACCCAGTACTTC. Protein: CASSWGGRETQYF.

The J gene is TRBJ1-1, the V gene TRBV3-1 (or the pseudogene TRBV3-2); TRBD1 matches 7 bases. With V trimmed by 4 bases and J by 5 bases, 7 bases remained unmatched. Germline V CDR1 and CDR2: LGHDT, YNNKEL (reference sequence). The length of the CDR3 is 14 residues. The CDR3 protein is CASSPRQGWTEAFF. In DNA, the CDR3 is TGTGCCAGCAGCCCCAGACAGGGTTGGACTGAAGCTTTCTTT.

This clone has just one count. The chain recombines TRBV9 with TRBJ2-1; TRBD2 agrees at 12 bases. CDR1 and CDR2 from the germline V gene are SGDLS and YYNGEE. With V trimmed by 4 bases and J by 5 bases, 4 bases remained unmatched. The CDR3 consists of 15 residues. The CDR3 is CASSRGLAGNNEQFF. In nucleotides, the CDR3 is TGTGCCAGCAGCCGGGGACTAGCGGGTAACAATGAGCAGTTCTTC.

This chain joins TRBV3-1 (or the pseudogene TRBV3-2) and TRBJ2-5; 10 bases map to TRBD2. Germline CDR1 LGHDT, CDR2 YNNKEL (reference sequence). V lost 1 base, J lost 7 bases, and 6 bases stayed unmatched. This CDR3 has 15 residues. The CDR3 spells CASSQASGGPGTQYF. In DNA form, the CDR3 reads TGTGCCAGCAGCCAAGCTAGCGGGGGCCCGGGGACCCAGTACTTC.

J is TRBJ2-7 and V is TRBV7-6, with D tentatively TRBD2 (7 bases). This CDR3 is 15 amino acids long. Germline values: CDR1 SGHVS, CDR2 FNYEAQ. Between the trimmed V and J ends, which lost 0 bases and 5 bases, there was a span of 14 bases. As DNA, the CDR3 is TGTGCCAGCAGCTTAGCGGGGGGGCCCATAGACGAGCAGTACTTC. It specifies CASSLAGGPIDEQYF.

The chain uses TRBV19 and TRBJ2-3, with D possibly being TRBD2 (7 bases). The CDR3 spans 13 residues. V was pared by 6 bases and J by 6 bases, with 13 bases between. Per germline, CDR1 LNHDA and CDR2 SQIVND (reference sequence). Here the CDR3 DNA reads TGTGCCAGTAGAAGAGGGGGGGTGGATACGCAGTATTTT. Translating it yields CASRRGGVDTQYF.

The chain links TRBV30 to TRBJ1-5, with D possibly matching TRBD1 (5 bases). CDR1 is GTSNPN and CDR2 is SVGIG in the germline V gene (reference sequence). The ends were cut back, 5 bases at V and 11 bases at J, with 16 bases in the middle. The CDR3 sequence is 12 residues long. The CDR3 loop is CAWSSVEGTQHF. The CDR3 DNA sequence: TGTGCCTGGTCTAGTGTGGAGGGGACCCAGCATTTT.

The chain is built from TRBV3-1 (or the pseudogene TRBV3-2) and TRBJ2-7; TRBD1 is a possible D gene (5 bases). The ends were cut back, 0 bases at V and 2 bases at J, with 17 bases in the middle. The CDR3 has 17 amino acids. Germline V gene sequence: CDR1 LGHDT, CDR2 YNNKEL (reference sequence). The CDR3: CASSQDDRQGRAYEQYF. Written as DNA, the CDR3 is TGTGCCAGCAGCCAAGACGATAGGCAGGGCCGGGCCTACGAGCAGTACTTC.

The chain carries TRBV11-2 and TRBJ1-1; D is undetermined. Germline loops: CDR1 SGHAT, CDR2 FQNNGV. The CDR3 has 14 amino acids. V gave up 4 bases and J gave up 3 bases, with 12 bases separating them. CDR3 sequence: CASSSLRSYTEAFF. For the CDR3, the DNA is TGTGCCAGCAGCTCCCTTAGGAGTTACACTGAAGCTTTCTTT. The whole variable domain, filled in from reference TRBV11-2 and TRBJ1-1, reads EAGVAQSPRYKIIEKRQSVAFWCNPISGHATLYWYQQILGQGPKLLIQFQNNGVVDDSQLPKDRFSAERLKGVDSTLKIQPAKLEDSAVYLCASSSLRSYTEAFFGQGTRLTVV.

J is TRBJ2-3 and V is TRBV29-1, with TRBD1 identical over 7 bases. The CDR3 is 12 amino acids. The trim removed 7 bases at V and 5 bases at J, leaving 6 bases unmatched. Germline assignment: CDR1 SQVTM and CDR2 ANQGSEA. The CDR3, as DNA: TGCAGCGCTCCGACAGGGTTAGATACGCAGTATTTT. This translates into CSAPTGLDTQYF.

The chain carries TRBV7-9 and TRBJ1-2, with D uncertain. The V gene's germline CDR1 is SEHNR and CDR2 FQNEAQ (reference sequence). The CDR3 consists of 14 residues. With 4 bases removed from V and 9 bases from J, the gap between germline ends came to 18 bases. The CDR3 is CASSSPEEFASYTF. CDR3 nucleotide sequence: TGTGCCAGCAGCTCCCCAGAGGAGTTTGCGAGCTACACCTTC.

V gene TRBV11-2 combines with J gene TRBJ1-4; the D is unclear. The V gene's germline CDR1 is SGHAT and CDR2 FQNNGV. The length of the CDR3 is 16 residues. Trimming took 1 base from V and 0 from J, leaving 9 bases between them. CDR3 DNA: TGTGCCAGCAGCTTAGGCCAGGAGGCAACTAATGAAAAACTGTTTTTT. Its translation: CASSLGQEATNEKLFF.

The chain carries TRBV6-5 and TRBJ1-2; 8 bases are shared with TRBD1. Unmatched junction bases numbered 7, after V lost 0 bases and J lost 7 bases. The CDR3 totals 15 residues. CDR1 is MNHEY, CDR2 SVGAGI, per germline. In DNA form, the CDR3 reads TGTGCCAGCAGTTACTCAAGGACAGGGAAATTTGGCTACACCTTC. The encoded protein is CASSYSRTGKFGYTF.

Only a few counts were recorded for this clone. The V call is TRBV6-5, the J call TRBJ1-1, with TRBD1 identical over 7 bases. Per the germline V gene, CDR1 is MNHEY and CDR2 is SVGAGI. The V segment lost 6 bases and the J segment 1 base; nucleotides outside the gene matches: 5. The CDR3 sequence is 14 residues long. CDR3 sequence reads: CASRVTGANTEAFF. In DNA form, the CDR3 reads TGTGCCAGCAGGGTAACAGGGGCGAACACTGAAGCTTTCTTT.